The clone carrying this T cell receptor beta chain was seen repeatedly, ten times or more. These data come from a study of low-dose radiotherapy and immunotherapy resistance in tumors. Study in general: One day prior to radiation and immunotherapy, intravenous cyclophosphamide at 200 mg/m2 was given, repeated every two weeks.

The CDR3 is 14 residues long. CDR1 is SNHLY, CDR2 FYNNEI, per germline. Trimming shortened V by 6 bases and J by 7 bases, and 13 bases separated the two germline ends. Alpha and beta chains were covered, as first-strand cDNA relied on TRAV- and TRBV-specific primers. The TCRs were subjected to amplification over roughly 18 PCR cycles employing a constant-region primer in conjunction with a V-primer adapter. TCRdb used MiXCR to reprocess the reads, holding one entry per CDR3 protein. This sample has around 100,000 distinct CDR3 sequences, with 20% to 25% found just once. Time point in this sample: after trial treatment. This sample's treatment: LDRT plus nivolumab, ipilimumab, low-dose cyclophosphamide and aspirin (RACIN trial). Nivolumab, ipilimumab, aspirin, low-dose cyclophosphamide and low-dose radiotherapy were all administered to the donors. Tumors of eligible patients were advanced, solid and lacking tumor-infiltrating lymphocytes.

The sequencing used PBMCs, collected after low-dose radiotherapy plus immunotherapy. The chain joins TRBV2 to TRBJ1-6; D call uncertain. The clonotype comes from a female donor with ovarian cancer. CDR3 region: CASRKAGSNSPLHF. The CDR3 nucleotides read TGTGCCAGCAGGAAGGCAGGAAGCAATTCACCCCTCCACTTT.